This T cell receptor (beta chain) emerged from a study of T cells in Graves' hyperthyroidism and ophthalmopathy. Overall study results and limits: A median about 6.5 months before onset, the model predicted ophthalmopathy.

V shed 5 bases and J shed 3 bases, with 14 bases lying between them. This CDR3 has 15 amino acids. Germline lookup yields CDR1 MGHDK and CDR2 SYGVNS. There were TCR beta CDR3 regions amplified from RNA transcripts. First-round RT-PCR with HTBI primers amplified the TCR CDR3 region. TCRdb itself ran the multiplex PCR reads through MiXCR, one entry per CDR3 protein. This table has 300,000 to 350,000 distinct CDR3 sequences, over 15% appearing once. Stable hyperthyroidism: no ophthalmopathy progression over 18 months of follow-up. Orbital computed tomography and thyroid ultrasound, together with serum TRAb and thyroxine and clinical symptoms, were used for diagnoses. Fresh peripheral blood, less than 11 ml of it, supplied the PBMCs. This clonotype has more than one count but fewer than ten. Its cognate antigen is unknown.

Sequencing was performed on blood. The chain uses TRBV25-1 and TRBJ2-1; D unresolved. This TCR was sampled from a woman in her fifties or sixties with Graves' hyperthyroidism. In DNA, the CDR3 is TGTGCCAGCAGTAAGGCGGAGAAGTACTACAATGAGCAGTTCTTC. Translated: CASSKAEKYYNEQFF.